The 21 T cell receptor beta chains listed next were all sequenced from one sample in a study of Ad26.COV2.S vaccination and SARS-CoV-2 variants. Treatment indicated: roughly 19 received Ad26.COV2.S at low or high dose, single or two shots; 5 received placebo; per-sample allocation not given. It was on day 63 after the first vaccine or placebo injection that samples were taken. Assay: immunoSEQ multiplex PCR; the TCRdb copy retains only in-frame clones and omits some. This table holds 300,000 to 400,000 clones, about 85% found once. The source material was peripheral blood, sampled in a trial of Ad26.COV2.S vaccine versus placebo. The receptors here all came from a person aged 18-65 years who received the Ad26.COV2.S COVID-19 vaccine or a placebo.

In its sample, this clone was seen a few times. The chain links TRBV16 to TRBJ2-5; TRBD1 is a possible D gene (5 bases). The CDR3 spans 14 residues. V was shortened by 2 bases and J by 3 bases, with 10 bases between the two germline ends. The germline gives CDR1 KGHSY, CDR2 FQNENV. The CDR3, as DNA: TGTGCCAGCAGCCAAACCGTAGGGGAAGAGACCCAGTACTTC. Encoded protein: CASSQTVGEETQYF.

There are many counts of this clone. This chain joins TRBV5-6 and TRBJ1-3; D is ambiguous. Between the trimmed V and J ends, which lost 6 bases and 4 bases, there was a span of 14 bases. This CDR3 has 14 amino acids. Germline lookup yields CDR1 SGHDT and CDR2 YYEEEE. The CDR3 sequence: CASTLGLEGNTIYF. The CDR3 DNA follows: TGTGCCAGCACCCTCGGACTCGAAGGAAACACCATATATTTT.

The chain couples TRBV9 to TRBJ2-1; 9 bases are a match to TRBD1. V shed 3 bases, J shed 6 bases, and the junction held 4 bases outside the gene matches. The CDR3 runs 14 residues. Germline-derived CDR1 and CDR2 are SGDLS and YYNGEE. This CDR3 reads CASSGRQGGNEQFF. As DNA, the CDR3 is TGTGCCAGCAGCGGACGACAGGGGGGCAATGAGCAGTTCTTC.

The CDR3 DNA is TGTGCCAGCAGGGGAGTTCGGGACGTGGTATATGGCTACACCTTC. Encoded protein: CASRGVRDVVYGYTF. The chain carries TRBV2 and TRBJ1-2; tentatively, D is TRBD1 (5 bases). The CDR3 spans 15 residues. Trimming took off 6 bases at V and 5 bases at J, with 19 bases between the two ends. The germline CDR1 and CDR2 sequences are SNHLY and FYNNEI. The whole variable domain, filled in from reference TRBV2 and TRBJ1-2, reads EPEVTQTPSHQVTQMGQEVILRCVPISNHLYFYWYRQILGQKVEFLVSFYNNEISEKSEIFDDQFSVERPDGSNFTLKIRSTKLEDSAMYFCASRGVRDVVYGYTFGSGTRLTVV.

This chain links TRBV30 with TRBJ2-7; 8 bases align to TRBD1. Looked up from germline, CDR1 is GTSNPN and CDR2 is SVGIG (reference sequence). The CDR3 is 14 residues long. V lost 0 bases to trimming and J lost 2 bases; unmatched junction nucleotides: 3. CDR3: CAWSVTGGPYEQYF. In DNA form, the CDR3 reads TGTGCCTGGAGTGTAACAGGGGGTCCCTACGAGCAGTACTTC.

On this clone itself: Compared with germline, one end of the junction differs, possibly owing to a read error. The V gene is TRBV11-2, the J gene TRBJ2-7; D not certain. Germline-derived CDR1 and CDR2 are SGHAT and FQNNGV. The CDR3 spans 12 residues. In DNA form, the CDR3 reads TGTGCCAGCAGCTTAAGGGCCCCGACCTCCCACTTC. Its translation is CASSLRAPTSHF.

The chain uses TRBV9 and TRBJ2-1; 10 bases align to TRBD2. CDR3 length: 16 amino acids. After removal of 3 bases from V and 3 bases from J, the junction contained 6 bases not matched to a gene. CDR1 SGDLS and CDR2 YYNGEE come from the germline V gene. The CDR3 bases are TGTGCCAGCAGCGCCCGGACTAGCGGAAGCTACAATGAGCAGTTCTTC. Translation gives CASSARTSGSYNEQFF.

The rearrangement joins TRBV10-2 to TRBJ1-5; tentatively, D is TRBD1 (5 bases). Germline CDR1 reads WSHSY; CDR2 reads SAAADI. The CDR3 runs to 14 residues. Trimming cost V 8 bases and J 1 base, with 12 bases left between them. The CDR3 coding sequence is TGCGCCAGCCGTCGGGGCCTGAGCAATCAGCCCCAGCATTTT. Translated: CASRRGLSNQPQHF.

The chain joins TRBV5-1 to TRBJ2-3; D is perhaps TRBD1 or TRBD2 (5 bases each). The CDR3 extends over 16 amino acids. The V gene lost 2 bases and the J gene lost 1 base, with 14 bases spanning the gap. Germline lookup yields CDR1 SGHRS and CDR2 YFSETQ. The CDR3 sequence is CASSLGGQTGTDTQYF. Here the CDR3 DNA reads TGCGCCAGCAGCTTAGGAGGACAAACTGGCACAGATACGCAGTATTTT.

DNA for the CDR3: TGTGCCAGCAGCCAGGAACTGAGCACAGATACGCAGTATTTT. Protein product: CASSQELSTDTQYF. The genes are TRBV7-2 and TRBJ2-3; unclear D gene. Germline V gives CDR1 SGHTA, CDR2 FQGNSA. Trimming removed 5 bases from V and 0 bases from J, with 9 bases in between. CDR3 length equals 14 residues.

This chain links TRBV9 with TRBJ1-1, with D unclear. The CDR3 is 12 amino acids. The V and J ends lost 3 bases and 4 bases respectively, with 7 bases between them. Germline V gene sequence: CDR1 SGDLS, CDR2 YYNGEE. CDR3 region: CASSGTLTEAFF. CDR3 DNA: TGTGCCAGCAGCGGAACTCTCACTGAAGCTTTCTTT.

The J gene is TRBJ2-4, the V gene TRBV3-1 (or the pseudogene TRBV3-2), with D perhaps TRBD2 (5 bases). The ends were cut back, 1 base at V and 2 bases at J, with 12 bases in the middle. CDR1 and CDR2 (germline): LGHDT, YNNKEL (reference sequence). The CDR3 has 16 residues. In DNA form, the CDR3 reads TGTGCCAGCAGCCAAGGAGGGCACGGGTCCAAAAACATTCAGTACTTC. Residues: CASSQGGHGSKNIQYF.

Here the CDR3 DNA reads TGTGCCAGTAGTATGAGGCCTGGATTTCCCAAAAACATTCAGTACTTC. Protein sequence: CASSMRPGFPKNIQYF. The chain links TRBV19 to TRBJ2-4; D unresolved. Per germline, CDR1 LNHDA and CDR2 SQIVND (reference sequence). Trimming left V 3 bases short and J 2 bases short, with 14 bases between. CDR3 size: 16 residues.

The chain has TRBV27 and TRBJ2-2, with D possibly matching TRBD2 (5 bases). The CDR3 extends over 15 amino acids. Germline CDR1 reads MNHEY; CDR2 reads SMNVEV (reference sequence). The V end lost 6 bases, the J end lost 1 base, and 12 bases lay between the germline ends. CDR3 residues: CASSRLEGNTGELFF. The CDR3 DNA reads TGTGCCAGCAGCCGTTTAGAGGGGAACACCGGGGAGCTGTTTTTT.

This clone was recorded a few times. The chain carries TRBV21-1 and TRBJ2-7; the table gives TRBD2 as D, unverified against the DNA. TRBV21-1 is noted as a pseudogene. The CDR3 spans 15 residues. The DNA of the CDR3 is TGTGCCAGCAGCTGCCTAGCGGTCTTATACTACGAGCAGTACTTC. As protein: CASSCLAVLYYEQYF.

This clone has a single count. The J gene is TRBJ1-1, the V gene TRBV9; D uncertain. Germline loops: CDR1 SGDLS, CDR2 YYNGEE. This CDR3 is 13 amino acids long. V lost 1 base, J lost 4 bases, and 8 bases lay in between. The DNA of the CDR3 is TGTGCCAGCAGCGTACATGAGGGCACTGAAGCTTTCTTT. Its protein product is CASSVHEGTEAFF. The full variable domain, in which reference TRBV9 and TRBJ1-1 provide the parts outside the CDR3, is DSGVTQTPKHLITATGQRVTLRCSPRSGDLSVYWYQQSLDQGLQFLIQYYNGEERAKGNILERFSAQQFPDLHSELNLSSLELGDSALYFCASSVHEGTEAFFGQGTRLTVV.

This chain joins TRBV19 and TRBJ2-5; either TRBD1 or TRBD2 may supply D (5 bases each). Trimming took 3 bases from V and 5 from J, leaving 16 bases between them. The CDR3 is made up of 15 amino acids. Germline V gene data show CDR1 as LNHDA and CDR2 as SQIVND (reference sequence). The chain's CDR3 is CASSMSGTWGETQYF. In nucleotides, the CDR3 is TGTGCCAGTAGTATGAGTGGGACCTGGGGCGAGACCCAGTACTTC.

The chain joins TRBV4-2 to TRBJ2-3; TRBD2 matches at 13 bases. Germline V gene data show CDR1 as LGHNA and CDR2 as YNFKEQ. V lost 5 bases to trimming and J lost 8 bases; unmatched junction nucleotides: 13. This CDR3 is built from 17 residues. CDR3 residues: CASSKVTSGGGLGTQYF. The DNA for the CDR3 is TGTGCCAGCAGCAAAGTCACTAGCGGGGGGGGATTGGGTACGCAGTATTTT.

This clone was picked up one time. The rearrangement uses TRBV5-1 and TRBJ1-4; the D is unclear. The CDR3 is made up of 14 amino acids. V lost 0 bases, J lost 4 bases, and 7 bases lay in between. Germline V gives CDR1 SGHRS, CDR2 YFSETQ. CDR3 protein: CASSLDGSNEKLFF. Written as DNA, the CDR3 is TGCGCCAGCAGCTTGGATGGCAGTAATGAAAAACTGTTTTTT.

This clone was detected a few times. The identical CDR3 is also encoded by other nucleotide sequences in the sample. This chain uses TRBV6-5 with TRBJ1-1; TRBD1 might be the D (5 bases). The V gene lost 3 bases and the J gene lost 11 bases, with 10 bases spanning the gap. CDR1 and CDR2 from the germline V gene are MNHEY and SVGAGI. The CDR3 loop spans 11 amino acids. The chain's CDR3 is CASSYGGEAFF. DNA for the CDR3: TGTGCCAGCAGTTATGGGGGGGAGGCTTTCTTT.

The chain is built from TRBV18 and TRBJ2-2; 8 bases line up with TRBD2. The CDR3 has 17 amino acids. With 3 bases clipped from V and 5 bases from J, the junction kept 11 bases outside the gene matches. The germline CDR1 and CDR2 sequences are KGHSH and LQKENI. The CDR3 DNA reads TGTGCCAGCTCACCTCCCGGACTAGCCCTGAGGACCGGGGAGCTGTTTTTT. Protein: CASSPPGLALRTGELFF.